The clone carrying this T cell receptor beta chain showed up many times. The antigen is unknown. The data were taken from a study of regulatory T cells in long-lasting Graves disease. Time point: newly diagnosed GD, antithyroid drugs for less than 3 months. Following extraction of RNA from PBMCs, that RNA was used to make the TCR library. Germline V gene sequence: CDR1 MDHEN, CDR2 SYDVKM. Trimming at V came to 4 bases and at J to 2 bases, leaving 3 bases not matched to a gene. CDR3 length: 15 amino acids. Study conclusions and caveats: TRBV28 was favored in persistent disease, as were TRBJ1-2 and TRBJ2-5. New patients shared around 980 public clonotypes, and persistent patients shared more, with approximately 2,500.

Sequencing libraries for TCR beta were prepared with iRepertoire HTBI primers and Arm-PCR of CDR3 regions. TCRdb reprocessed the multiplex PCR reads with MiXCR, giving one entry per CDR3 protein. There are about 240,000 distinct CDR3 sequences in the sample; 20% to 25% occur only once, and about 15% lies in the top ten. The sequenced sample was peripheral blood mononuclear cells (PBMCs), obtained at new diagnosis, from a patient treated with antithyroid drugs. The clonotype comes from a female donor with Graves disease. This chain links TRBV28 with TRBJ2-4; 9 nucleotides line up with TRBD1. In DNA form, the CDR3 reads TGTGCCAGCAGTTCGGGACAGGGAACCAAAAACATTCAGTACTTC. Protein product: CASSSGQGTKNIQYF.